Listed here are 8 T cell receptor beta chains from one sample, sequenced in a study of cytomegalovirus exposure and HLA in healthy donors listed by TCRdb under 2017. The library relied on the immunoSEQ multiplex PCR assay. The multiplex PCR relied on a mix of 60 forward primers for TCR Vbeta segments and 13 reverse primers for TCR Jbeta segments. Not all clones reach the TCRdb copy of this immuneACCESS table, which keeps in-frame sequences only. Checked studies attribute under half of the gap to unresolved V genes and leave the rest unexplained. Present in this sample are about 85,000 clones, about four fifths of which were seen just once. The ten top clones hold 32% of the sample. The sequenced material came from PBMCs. All receptors come from a man aged 45-65 years in good health and CMV-seropositive.

This clone was counted ten times or more. V and J are TRBV6-6 and TRBJ1-3; weak D call: TRBD1 (5 bases). CDR1 is MNHNY, CDR2 SVGAGI, per germline (reference sequence). The CDR3 runs 15 residues. Deletions cut 5 bases from V and 2 bases from J, with 13 bases between. CDR3 residues: CASSNGGHTGNTIYF. The CDR3 DNA reads as TGTGCCAGCAGTAACGGGGGTCACACTGGAAACACCATATATTTT.

The chain couples TRBV15 to TRBJ2-2; 10 bases align to TRBD1. The CDR3 has 14 residues. Trimming removed 5 bases from V and 7 bases from J; junction bases left unmatched: 4. Looked up from germline, CDR1 is LNHNV and CDR2 is YYDKDF (reference sequence). Here the CDR3 DNA reads TGTGCCACCAGCGTGGACAGGGGGATCGGGGAGCTGTTTTTT. Translated: CATSVDRGIGELFF.

The chain combines TRBV18 with TRBJ2-3; no clear D. The V end lost 3 bases, the J end lost 2 bases, and 15 bases lay between the germline ends. CDR3 length equals 16 residues. Germline V gene data show CDR1 as KGHSH and CDR2 as LQKENI. CDR3 bases: TGTGCCAGCTCACCCCGCAGTGGTTCGAACACAGATACGCAGTATTTT. Translated, it gives CASSPRSGSNTDTQYF.

This clone appeared a few times. The J gene is TRBJ1-2, the V gene TRBV6-5, with TRBD1 identical over 7 bases. Looked up from germline, CDR1 is MNHEY and CDR2 is SVGAGI. The CDR3 covers 13 residues. V shed 6 bases and J 6 bases; nucleotides not matched to a gene: 7. CDR3 nucleotides: TGTGCCAGCAGCCCCGACAGGGCAGATGGCTACACCTTC. As protein: CASSPDRADGYTF.

The chain couples TRBV6-5 to TRBJ1-6; 7 bases agree with TRBD1. V was clipped by 6 bases and J by 5 bases; unmatched bases: 7. CDR1 MNHEY and CDR2 SVGAGI come from the germline V gene. CDR3 length equals 15 residues. The CDR3 spells CASREQGINNSPLHF. In DNA, the CDR3 is TGTGCCAGCAGAGAACAGGGGATCAATAATTCACCCCTCCACTTT.

The chain has TRBV4-1 and TRBJ2-2, with a tentative D call TRBD1 (6 bases). Germline loops: CDR1 MGHRA, CDR2 YSYEKL. The CDR3 contains 15 residues. V lost 6 bases and J lost 3, with 14 bases in between. CDR3 amino acids: CASRNRVIDTGELFF. The CDR3 DNA follows: TGCGCCAGCAGAAACAGGGTTATAGACACCGGGGAGCTGTTTTTT.

The V and J genes are TRBV10-2 and TRBJ2-5, with D possibly TRBD1 on 6 matching bases. The J call is in doubt because the DNA end fits TRBJ2-7 better. Germline V gene sequence: CDR1 WSHSY, CDR2 SAAADI. This CDR3 comprises 13 residues. CDR3 sequence reads: CASSLDRYYEQYF. For the CDR3, the DNA is TGCGCCAGCAGTTTGGACAGATATTACGAGCAGTACTTC.

The chain combines TRBV5-4 with TRBJ2-7; D is uncertain. This CDR3 spans 12 amino acids. Trimming shortened V by 0 bases and J by 5 bases, and 6 bases separated the two germline ends. The V gene's germline CDR1 is SGHNT and CDR2 YYREEE (reference sequence). The CDR3 spells CASSLAVNEQYF. The CDR3 bases are TGTGCCAGCAGCTTGGCGGTTAACGAGCAGTACTTC.